This entry is about one TCR beta chain. The table came from immunoSEQ multiplex PCR; TCRdb's copy has only in-frame clones and leaves some out. The table includes about 59,000 clones, approximately 87% detected once. Trimming left V 7 bases short and J 0 bases short, with 10 bases between. Germline V gives CDR1 SNHLY, CDR2 FYNNEI. CDR3 length equals 15 residues. The record originates from a study of OX40 agonist ivuxolimab in advanced cancers. The chain couples TRBV2 to TRBJ2-6; D perhaps matches TRBD1 (5 bases). The sample consisted of CD4+ or CD8+ T cells sorted from blood, taken in a trial of the OX40 agonist ivuxolimab. The receptor was derived from an adult with an advanced solid tumor such as melanoma, head and neck, liver or kidney cancer. CDR3 in DNA: TGTGCCAGCAAAGCCGGACACTCTGGGGCCAACGTCCTGACTTTC. Translating gives CASKAGHSGANVLTF.